The source of this TCR beta chain is a study of identical twins. Germline CDR1 is SGHRS and CDR2 is YFSETQ. The V and J ends lost 1 base and 1 base respectively, with 8 bases between them. CDR3 length: 14 residues. The sample holds a few counts of this clonotype. Using its own MiXCR run on the 5' RACE reads, TCRdb lists one record per CDR3 protein. The sample includes nearly 900,000 distinct CDR3 sequences, 9% to 15% of them seen just once. These data were likewise used in another study, on yellow fever vaccine responses in identical twins.

The sequencing input was PBMCs. This TCR was recovered from a woman aged 18 to 35 in good health. The chain has TRBV5-1 and TRBJ2-5; a possible D gene is TRBD2 (6 bases). For the CDR3, the DNA is TGCGCCAGCAGCTTGTTCGGGGGCCAAGAGACCCAGTACTTC. The encoded protein is CASSLFGGQETQYF.